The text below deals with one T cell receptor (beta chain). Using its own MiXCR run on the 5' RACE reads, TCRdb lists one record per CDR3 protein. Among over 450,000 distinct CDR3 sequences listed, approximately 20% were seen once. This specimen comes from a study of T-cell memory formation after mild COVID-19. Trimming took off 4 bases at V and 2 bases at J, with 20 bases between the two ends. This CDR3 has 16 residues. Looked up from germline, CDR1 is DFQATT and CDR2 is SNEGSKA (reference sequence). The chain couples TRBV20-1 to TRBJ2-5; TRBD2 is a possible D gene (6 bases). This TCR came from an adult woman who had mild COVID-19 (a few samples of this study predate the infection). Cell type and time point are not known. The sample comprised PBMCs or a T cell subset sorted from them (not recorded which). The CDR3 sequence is CSANGAGMEWQETQYF. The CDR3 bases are TGCAGTGCTAACGGAGCGGGCATGGAGTGGCAAGAGACCCAGTACTTC.